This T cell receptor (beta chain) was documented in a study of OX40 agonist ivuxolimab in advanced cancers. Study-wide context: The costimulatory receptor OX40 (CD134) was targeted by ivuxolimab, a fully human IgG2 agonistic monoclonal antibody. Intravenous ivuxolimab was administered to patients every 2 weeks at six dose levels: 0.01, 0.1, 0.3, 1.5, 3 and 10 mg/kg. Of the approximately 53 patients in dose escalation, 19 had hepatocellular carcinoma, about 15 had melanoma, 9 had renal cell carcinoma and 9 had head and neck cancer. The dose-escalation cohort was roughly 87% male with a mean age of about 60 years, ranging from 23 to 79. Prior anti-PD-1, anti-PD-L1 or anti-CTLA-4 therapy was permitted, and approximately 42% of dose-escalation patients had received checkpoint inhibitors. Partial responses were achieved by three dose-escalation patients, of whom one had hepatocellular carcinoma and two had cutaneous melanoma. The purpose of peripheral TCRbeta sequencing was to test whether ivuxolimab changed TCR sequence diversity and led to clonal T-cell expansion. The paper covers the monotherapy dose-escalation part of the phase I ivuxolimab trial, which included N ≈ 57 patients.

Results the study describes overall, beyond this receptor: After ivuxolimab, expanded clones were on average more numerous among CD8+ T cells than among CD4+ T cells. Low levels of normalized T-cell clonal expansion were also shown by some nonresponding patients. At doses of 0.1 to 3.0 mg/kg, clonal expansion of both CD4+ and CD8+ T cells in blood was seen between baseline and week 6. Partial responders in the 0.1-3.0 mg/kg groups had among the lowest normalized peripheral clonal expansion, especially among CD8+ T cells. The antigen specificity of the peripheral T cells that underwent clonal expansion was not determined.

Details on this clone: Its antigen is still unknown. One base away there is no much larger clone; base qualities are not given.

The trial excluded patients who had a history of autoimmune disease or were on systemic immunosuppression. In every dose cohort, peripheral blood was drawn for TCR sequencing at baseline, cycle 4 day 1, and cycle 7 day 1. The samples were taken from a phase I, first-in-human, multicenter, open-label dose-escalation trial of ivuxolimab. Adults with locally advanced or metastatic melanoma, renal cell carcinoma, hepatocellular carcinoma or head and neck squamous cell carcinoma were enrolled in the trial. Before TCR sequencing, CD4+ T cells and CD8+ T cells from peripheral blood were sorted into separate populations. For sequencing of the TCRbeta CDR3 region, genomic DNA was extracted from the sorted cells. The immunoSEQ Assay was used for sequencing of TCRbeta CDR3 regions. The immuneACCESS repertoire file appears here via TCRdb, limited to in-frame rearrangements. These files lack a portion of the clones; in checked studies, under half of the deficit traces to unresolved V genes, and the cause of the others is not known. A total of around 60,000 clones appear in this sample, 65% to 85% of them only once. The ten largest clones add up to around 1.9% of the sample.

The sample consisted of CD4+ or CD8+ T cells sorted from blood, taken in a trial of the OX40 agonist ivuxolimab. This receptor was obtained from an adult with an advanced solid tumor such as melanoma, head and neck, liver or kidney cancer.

The DNA sequence is TGCGCCAGCAGGGCTAGCGGGAGCACAGATACGCAGTATTTT. It specifies CASRASGSTDTQYF. The chain was built from TRBV10-2 and TRBJ2-3, with 8 bases in between that match TRBD2. The CDR3 goes from the cysteine to the phenylalanine over 14 residues. The entry retains the CDR3 DNA only, 42 bases that are in frame from base 1. Reading the germline V gene gives CDR1 WSHSY and CDR2 SAAADI. V is cut back by 6 bases and J by 0 bases, with 2 bases in the junction unmatched.